The following is a T cell receptor beta chain sequence with its context. Clones were sequenced by immunoSEQ multiplex PCR, and TCRdb holds only the in-frame ones, with some missing. The table lists 10,000 or so clones, around 85% of them singletons. This sample was included in a study of neoadjuvant nivolumab and ipilimumab in lung cancer. V was trimmed by 4 bases and J by 6 bases, leaving 19 bases between them. Germline V gene data show CDR1 as SGDLS and CDR2 as YYNGEE. The CDR3 extends over 16 amino acids. The receptor comes from an adult with non-small cell lung cancer. The sample was peripheral blood, taken before neoadjuvant nivolumab, alone or with ipilimumab. This sequence joins TRBV9 and TRBJ2-2; a possible D gene is TRBD1 (6 bases). CDR3: CASSYAGTIVAGELFF. CDR3 nucleotide sequence: TGTGCCAGCAGCTACGCCGGGACAATCGTCGCCGGGGAGCTGTTTTTT. Drawing the rest from reference TRBV9 and TRBJ2-2, the complete variable domain is DSGVTQTPKHLITATGQRVTLRCSPRSGDLSVYWYQQSLDQGLQFLIQYYNGEERAKGNILERFSAQQFPDLHSELNLSSLELGDSALYFCASSYAGTIVAGELFFGEGSRLTVL.